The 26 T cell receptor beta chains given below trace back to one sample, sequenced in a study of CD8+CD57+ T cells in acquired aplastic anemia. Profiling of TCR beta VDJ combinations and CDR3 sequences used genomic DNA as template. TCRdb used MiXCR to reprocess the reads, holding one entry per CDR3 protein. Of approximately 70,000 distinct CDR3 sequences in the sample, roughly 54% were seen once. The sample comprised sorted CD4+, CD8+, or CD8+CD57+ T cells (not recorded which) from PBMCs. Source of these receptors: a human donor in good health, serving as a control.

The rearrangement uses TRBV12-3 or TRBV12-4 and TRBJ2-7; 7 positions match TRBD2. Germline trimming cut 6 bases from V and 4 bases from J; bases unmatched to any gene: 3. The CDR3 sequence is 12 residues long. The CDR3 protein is CASRGRGYEQYF. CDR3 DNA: TGTGCCAGCAGAGGGCGGGGGTACGAGCAGTACTTC.

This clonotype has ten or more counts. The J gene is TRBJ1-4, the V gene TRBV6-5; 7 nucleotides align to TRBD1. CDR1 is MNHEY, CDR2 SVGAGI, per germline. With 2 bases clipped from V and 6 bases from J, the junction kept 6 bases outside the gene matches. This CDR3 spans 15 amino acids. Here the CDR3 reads CASSYLVTGDEKLFF. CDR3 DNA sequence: TGTGCCAGCAGTTACCTAGTAACAGGGGATGAAAAACTGTTTTTT.

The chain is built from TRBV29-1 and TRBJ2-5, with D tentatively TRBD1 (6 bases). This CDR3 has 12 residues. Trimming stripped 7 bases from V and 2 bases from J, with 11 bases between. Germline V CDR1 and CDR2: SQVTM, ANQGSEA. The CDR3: CSAGDQQETQYF. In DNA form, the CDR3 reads TGCAGCGCAGGGGACCAGCAAGAGACCCAGTACTTC.

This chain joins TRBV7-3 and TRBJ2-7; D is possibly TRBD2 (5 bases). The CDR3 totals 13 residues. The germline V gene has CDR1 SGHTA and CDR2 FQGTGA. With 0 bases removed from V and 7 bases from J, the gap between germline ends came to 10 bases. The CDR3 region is CASSLTYGGEQYF. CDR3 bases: TGTGCCAGCAGCTTAACGTATGGAGGAGAGCAGTACTTC.

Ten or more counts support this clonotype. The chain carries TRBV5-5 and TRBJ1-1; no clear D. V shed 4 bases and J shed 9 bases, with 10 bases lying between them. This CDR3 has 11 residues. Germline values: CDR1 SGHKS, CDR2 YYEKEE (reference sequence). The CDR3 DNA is TGTGCCAGCAGCGCCGGGTGGAAAGCTTTCTTT. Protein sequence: CASSAGWKAFF.

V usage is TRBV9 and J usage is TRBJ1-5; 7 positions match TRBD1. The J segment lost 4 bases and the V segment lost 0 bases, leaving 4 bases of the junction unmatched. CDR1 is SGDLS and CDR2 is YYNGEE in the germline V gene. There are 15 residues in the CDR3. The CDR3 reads CASSVGDSENQPQHF. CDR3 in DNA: TGTGCCAGCAGCGTAGGGGACAGCGAAAATCAGCCCCAGCATTTT.

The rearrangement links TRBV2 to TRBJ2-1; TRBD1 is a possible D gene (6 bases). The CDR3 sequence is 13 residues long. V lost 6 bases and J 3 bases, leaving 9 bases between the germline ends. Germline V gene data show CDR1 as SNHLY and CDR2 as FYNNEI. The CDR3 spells CASSLDSYNEQFF. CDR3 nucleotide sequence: TGTGCCAGCAGCTTGGACAGCTACAATGAGCAGTTCTTC.

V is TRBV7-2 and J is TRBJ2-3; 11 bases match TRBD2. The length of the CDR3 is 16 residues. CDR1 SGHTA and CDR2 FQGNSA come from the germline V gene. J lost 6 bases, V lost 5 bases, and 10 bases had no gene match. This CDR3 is CASSATSGSGADTQYF. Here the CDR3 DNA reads TGTGCCAGCAGCGCCACTAGCGGGAGTGGAGCGGATACGCAGTATTTT.

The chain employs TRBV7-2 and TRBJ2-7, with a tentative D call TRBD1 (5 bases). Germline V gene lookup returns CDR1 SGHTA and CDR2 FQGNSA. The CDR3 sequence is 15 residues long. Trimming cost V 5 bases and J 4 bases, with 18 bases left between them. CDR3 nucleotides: TGTGCCAGCAGCCTGACAAGCCAGGGCGGATACGAGCAGTACTTC. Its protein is CASSLTSQGGYEQYF.

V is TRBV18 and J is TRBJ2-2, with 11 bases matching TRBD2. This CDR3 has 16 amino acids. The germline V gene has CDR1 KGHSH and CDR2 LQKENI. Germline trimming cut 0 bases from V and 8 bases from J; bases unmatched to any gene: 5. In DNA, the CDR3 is TGTGCCAGCTCACCACCGGGGCTAGCGGGAGGTGGGGAGCTGTTTTTT. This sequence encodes CASSPPGLAGGGELFF.

CDR3 in DNA: TGTGCCAGTAGTACTTTCCGGGGGTCCAACGAGCAGTACTTC. Its translation: CASSTFRGSNEQYF. This chain connects TRBV19 to TRBJ2-7, with a weak D call TRBD2 (6 bases). This CDR3 is 14 amino acids long. Germline CDR1 LNHDA, CDR2 SQIVND (reference sequence). Trimming pared 4 bases from V and 5 bases from J, leaving 15 bases between.

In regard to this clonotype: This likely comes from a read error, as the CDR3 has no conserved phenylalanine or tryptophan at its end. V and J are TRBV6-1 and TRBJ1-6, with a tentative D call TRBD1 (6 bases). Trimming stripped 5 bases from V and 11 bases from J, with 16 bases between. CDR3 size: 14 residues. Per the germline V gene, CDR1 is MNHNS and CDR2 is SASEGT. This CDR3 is CASSRAPGDPPLHS. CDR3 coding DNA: TGTGCCAGCAGTCGGGCTCCAGGGGATCCACCCCTCCACTCT.

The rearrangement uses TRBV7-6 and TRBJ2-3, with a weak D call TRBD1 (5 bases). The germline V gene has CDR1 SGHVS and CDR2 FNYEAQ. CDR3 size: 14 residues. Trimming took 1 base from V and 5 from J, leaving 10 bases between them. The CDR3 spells CASSLGGLLDTQYF. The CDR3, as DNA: TGTGCCAGCAGCTTAGGGGGCTTGCTAGATACGCAGTATTTT.

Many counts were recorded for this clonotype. For the CDR3, the DNA is TGTGCCAGCTCCCGCGGGGGGACAGGGAACGACGAGCAGTACTTC. Translating it yields CASSRGGTGNDEQYF. This chain uses TRBV18 with TRBJ2-7; possibly TRBD1 for D (9 bases). CDR3 length: 15 residues. Germline V lookup: CDR1 KGHSH, CDR2 LQKENI. V shed 6 bases and J shed 5 bases, with 20 bases lying between them.

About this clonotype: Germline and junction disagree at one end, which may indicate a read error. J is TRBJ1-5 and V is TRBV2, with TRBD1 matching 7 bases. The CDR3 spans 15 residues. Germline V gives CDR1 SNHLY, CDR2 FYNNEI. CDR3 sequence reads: CASSEDRESNQPQHF. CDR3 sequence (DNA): TGTGCCAGCAGCGAAGACAGGGAAAGCAATCAGCCCCAGCATTTT. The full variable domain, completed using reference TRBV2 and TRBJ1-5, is EPEVTQTPSHQVTQMGQEVILRCVPISNHLYFYWYRQILGQKVEFLVSFYNNEISEKSEIFDDQFSVERPDGSNFTLKIRSTKLEDSAMYFCASSEDRESNQPQHFGDGTRLSIL.

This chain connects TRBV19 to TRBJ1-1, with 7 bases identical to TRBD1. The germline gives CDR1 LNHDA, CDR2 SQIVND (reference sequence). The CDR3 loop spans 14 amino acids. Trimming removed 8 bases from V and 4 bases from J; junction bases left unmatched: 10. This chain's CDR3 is CASCEQGYGTEAFF. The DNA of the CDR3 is TGTGCCAGTTGCGAACAGGGGTACGGCACTGAAGCTTTCTTT.

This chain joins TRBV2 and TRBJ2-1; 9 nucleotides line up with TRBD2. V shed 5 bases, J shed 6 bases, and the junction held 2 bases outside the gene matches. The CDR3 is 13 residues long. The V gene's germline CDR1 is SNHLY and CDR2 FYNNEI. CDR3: CASSSTSGNEQFF. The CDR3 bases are TGTGCCAGCAGTTCGACTAGCGGCAATGAGCAGTTCTTC.

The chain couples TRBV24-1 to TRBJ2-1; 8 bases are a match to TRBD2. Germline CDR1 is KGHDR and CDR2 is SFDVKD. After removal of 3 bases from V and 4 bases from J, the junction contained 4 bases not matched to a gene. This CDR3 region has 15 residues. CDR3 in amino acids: CATSDNIAGYNEQFF. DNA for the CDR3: TGTGCCACCAGTGATAACATAGCGGGATACAATGAGCAGTTCTTC.

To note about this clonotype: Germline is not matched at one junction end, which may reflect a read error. CDR3 bases: TGTGCCAGTAGTACCCAAACTGGCGGCGCAGATACGCAGTACTTT. It specifies CASSTQTGGADTQYF. This chain links TRBV19 with TRBJ2-3, with no clear D. The CDR3 has 15 amino acids. Germline CDR1 and CDR2: LNHDA and SQIVND (reference sequence).

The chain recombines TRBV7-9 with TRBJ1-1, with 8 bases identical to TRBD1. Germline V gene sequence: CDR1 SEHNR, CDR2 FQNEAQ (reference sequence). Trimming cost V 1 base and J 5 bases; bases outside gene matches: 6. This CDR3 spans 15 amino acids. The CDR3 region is CASSLVRTGRTEAFF. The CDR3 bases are TGTGCCAGCAGCTTAGTTCGGACAGGGCGGACTGAAGCTTTCTTT.

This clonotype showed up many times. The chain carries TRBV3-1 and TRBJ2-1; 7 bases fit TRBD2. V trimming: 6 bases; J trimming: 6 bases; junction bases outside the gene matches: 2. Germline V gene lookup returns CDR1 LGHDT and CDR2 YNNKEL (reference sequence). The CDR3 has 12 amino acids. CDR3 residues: CASRSSGNEQFF. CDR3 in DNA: TGTGCCAGCAGGTCTAGCGGCAATGAGCAGTTCTTC.

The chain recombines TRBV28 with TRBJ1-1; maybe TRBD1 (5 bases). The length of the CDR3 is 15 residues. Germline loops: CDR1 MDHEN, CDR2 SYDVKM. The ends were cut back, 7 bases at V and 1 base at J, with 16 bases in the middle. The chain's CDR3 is CASIYWGRKNTEAFF. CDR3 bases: TGTGCCAGCATCTATTGGGGCAGAAAGAACACTGAAGCTTTCTTT.

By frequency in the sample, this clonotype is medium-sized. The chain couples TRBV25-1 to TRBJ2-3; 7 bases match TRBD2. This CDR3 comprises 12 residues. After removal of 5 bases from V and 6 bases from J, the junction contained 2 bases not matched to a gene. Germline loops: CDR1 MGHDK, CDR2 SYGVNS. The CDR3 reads CASSQGGDTQYF. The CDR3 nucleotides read TGTGCCAGCAGTCAGGGAGGGGATACGCAGTATTTT. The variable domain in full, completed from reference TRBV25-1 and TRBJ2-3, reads EADIYQTPRYLVIGTGKKITLECSQTMGHDKMYWYQQDPGMELHLIHYSYGVNSTEKGDLSSESTVSRIRTEHFPLTLESARPSHTSQYLCASSQGGDTQYFGPGTRLTVL.

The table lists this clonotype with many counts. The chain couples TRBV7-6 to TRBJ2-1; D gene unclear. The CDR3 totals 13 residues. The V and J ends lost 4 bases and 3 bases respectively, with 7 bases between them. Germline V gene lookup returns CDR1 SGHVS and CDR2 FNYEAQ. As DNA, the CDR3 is TGTGCCAGCAGCTCCGTAATCTACAATGAGCAGTTCTTC. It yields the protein CASSSVIYNEQFF.

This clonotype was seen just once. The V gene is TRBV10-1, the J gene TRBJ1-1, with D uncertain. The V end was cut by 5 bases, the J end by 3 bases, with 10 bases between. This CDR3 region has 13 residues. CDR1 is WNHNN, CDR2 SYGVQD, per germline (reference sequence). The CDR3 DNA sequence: TGCGCCAGCAGTTGGGAGGGTGACACTGAAGCTTTCTTT. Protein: CASSWEGDTEAFF.

The DNA of the CDR3 is TGTGCCAGTAGTTGGGGACAGGGGTCGTACGAGCAGTACTTC. Its protein is CASSWGQGSYEQYF. J is TRBJ2-7 and V is TRBV19; 10 bases agree with TRBD1. With V trimmed by 5 bases and J by 4 bases, 5 bases remained unmatched. This CDR3 is 14 amino acids long. Germline CDR1 reads LNHDA; CDR2 reads SQIVND (reference sequence).